The rows below give T cell receptor beta chains drawn from one sample of a study of CD8 T cells in ankylosing spondylitis. One entry per CDR3 protein results from TCRdb running MiXCR on the 5' RACE reads. The sample consists of fewer than 550,000 distinct CDR3 sequences, approximately 5.3% of them appearing once. The source material was blood, either unsorted or a sorted T cell fraction (not recorded which). Receptors were obtained from a male donor with ankylosing spondylitis. Each CDR3 is given with its conserved first and last residue. A D gene is named only where the DNA matches it firmly. Some rows have no size entry. The others give once, few or many, or a class for an expanded clone.

d_gene: .; abundance: .; j_gene: TRBJ2-6; v_gene: TRBV18; len: 16; CDR3aa: CASSPPGSLGANVLTF; CDR3nt: TGTGCCAGCTCACCACCGGGTTCGCTAGGGGCCAACGTCCTGACTTTC
d_gene: TRBD2; abundance: .; j_gene: TRBJ2-3; v_gene: TRBV28; len: 18; CDR3aa: CASTTTLAVAGALYTQYF; CDR3nt: TGTGCCAGCACTACCACTCTGGCGGTAGCGGGGGCTCTTTATACGCAGTATTTT
d_gene: .; abundance: many; j_gene: TRBJ2-2; v_gene: TRBV5-1; len: 16; CDR3aa: CASSFLVSSNTGELFF; CDR3nt: TGCGCCAGCAGCTTCCTTGTCTCCTCGAACACCGGGGAGCTGTTTTTT
d_gene: TRBD2; abundance: many; j_gene: TRBJ2-1; v_gene: TRBV20-1; len: 16; CDR3aa: CSARDRVAGGPGEQFF; CDR3nt: TGCAGTGCTAGAGATCGTGTAGCGGGGGGGCCCGGTGAGCAGTTCTTC
d_gene: .; abundance: few; j_gene: TRBJ2-5; v_gene: TRBV20-1; len: 15; CDR3aa: CSAPRSSGAGETQYF; CDR3nt: TGCAGTGCTCCCCGGTCGTCCGGGGCAGGCGAGACCCAGTACTTC
d_gene: .; abundance: few; j_gene: TRBJ2-3; v_gene: TRBV5-1; len: 16; CDR3aa: CASSLEGLALRDTQYF; CDR3nt: TGCGCCAGCAGCTTGGAAGGCCTAGCGTTGAGGGATACGCAGTATTTT
d_gene: TRBD2; abundance: many; j_gene: TRBJ2-1; v_gene: TRBV5-1; len: 19; CDR3aa: CASSFGTSASRSSYNEQFF; CDR3nt: TGCGCCAGCAGCTTCGGGACTAGCGCGTCCAGAAGCTCCTACAATGAGCAGTTCTTC
d_gene: .; abundance: many; j_gene: TRBJ2-7; v_gene: TRBV10-3; len: 13; CDR3aa: CAISERMSYEQYF; CDR3nt: TGTGCCATCAGTGAGAGGATGTCCTACGAGCAGTACTTC
d_gene: .; abundance: many; j_gene: TRBJ2-7; v_gene: TRBV25-1; len: 13; CDR3aa: CASSRPVPNEQYF; CDR3nt: TGTGCCAGCAGCCGCCCAGTCCCAAACGAGCAGTACTTC
d_gene: .; abundance: many; j_gene: TRBJ1-2; v_gene: TRBV2; len: 12; CDR3aa: CASTRGLGGYTF; CDR3nt: TGTGCCAGCACTCGGGGGTTAGGAGGCTACACCTTC
d_gene: .; abundance: many; j_gene: TRBJ2-1; v_gene: TRBV5-1; len: 14; CDR3aa: CASSLEGARNEQFF; CDR3nt: TGCGCCAGCAGCTTGGAAGGTGCGAGGAATGAGCAGTTCTTC
d_gene: .; abundance: many; j_gene: TRBJ1-1; v_gene: TRBV10-3; len: 13; CDR3aa: CAISEVRNTEAFF; CDR3nt: TGTGCCATCAGTGAGGTCCGGAACACTGAAGCTTTCTTT
d_gene: .; abundance: many; j_gene: TRBJ2-1; v_gene: TRBV7-2; len: 15; CDR3aa: CASSFTQGSLDEQFF; CDR3nt: TGTGCCAGCAGCTTTACGCAGGGGAGTCTAGATGAGCAGTTCTTC
d_gene: TRBD1; abundance: many; j_gene: TRBJ2-7; v_gene: TRBV7-2; len: 14; CDR3aa: CASSVGTGDYEQYF; CDR3nt: TGTGCCAGCAGCGTCGGGACAGGAGACTACGAGCAGTACTTC
d_gene: .; abundance: many; j_gene: TRBJ1-2; v_gene: TRBV4-1; len: 13; CDR3aa: CASSLAPNYGYTF; CDR3nt: TGCGCCAGCAGCCTCGCCCCAAACTATGGCTACACCTTC
d_gene: .; abundance: many; j_gene: TRBJ2-7; v_gene: TRBV20-1; len: 11; CDR3aa: CSAAGAYEQYF; CDR3nt: TGCAGTGCTGCCGGGGCCTACGAGCAGTACTTC
d_gene: .; abundance: many; j_gene: TRBJ2-1; v_gene: TRBV10-3; len: 15; CDR3aa: CAISDQSRVDNEQFF; CDR3nt: TGTGCCATCAGTGACCAGAGTAGGGTCGACAATGAGCAGTTCTTC
d_gene: TRBD2; abundance: few; j_gene: TRBJ2-7; v_gene: TRBV20-1; len: 13; CDR3aa: CSARGLATYEQYF; CDR3nt: TGCAGTGCTAGAGGACTAGCCACCTACGAGCAGTACTTC
d_gene: TRBD1; abundance: many; j_gene: TRBJ2-6; v_gene: TRBV5-1; len: 18; CDR3aa: CASSPRTGALSGANVLTF; CDR3nt: TGCGCCAGCAGCCCAAGAACAGGGGCCTTATCTGGGGCCAACGTCCTGACTTTC
d_gene: .; abundance: many; j_gene: TRBJ1-1; v_gene: TRBV7-9; len: 12; CDR3aa: CASSLDSPEAFF; CDR3nt: TGTGCCAGCAGCCTAGACTCGCCTGAAGCTTTCTTT
d_gene: .; abundance: few; j_gene: TRBJ1-1; v_gene: TRBV13; len: 18; CDR3aa: CASSRYRVIETMNTEAFF; CDR3nt: TGTGCCAGCAGCCGATACAGGGTCATCGAGACCATGAACACTGAAGCTTTCTTT
d_gene: .; abundance: many; j_gene: TRBJ1-5; v_gene: TRBV7-2; len: 14; CDR3aa: CASSLLARNQPQHF; CDR3nt: TGTGCCAGCAGCTTACTGGCCCGCAATCAGCCCCAGCATTTT
d_gene: .; abundance: few; j_gene: TRBJ1-1; v_gene: TRBV4-3; len: 16; CDR3aa: CASSPSPAGGSTEAFF; CDR3nt: TGCGCCAGCAGCCCAAGCCCGGCCGGGGGAAGCACTGAAGCTTTCTTT
d_gene: .; abundance: many; j_gene: TRBJ1-1; v_gene: TRBV20-1; len: 15; CDR3aa: CSASSPASMNTEAFF; CDR3nt: TGCAGTGCTAGTTCGCCAGCTAGTATGAACACTGAAGCTTTCTTT
d_gene: .; abundance: few; j_gene: TRBJ2-1; v_gene: TRBV28; len: 11; CDR3aa: CASNLGNEQFF; CDR3nt: TGTGCCAGCAACCTGGGCAATGAGCAGTTCTTC
d_gene: .; abundance: many; j_gene: TRBJ2-7; v_gene: TRBV20-1; len: 12; CDR3aa: CSAWDSFNEQYF; CDR3nt: TGCAGTGCTTGGGACTCATTCAACGAGCAGTACTTC
d_gene: .; abundance: many; j_gene: TRBJ2-2; v_gene: TRBV7-9; len: 17; CDR3aa: CASSFLSPYLNTGELFF; CDR3nt: TGTGCCAGCAGCTTTCTGAGCCCCTATCTCAACACCGGGGAGCTGTTTTTT